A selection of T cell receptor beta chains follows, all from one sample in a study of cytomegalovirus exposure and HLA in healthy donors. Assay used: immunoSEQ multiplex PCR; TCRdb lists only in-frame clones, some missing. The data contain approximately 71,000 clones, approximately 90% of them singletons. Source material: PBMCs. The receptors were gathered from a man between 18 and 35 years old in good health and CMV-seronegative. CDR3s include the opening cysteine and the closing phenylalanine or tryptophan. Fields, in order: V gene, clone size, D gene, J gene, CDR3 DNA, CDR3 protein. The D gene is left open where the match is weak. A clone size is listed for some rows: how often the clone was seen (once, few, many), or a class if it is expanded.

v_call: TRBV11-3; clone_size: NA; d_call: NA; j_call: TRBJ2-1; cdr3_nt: TGTGCCAGCAGCTTAGACTTACAGGACAATGAGCAGTTCTTC; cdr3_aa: CASSLDLQDNEQFF
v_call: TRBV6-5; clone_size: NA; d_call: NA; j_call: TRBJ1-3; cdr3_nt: TGTGCCAGCAGGGAGGGGACGAGAAACACCATATATTTT; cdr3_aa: CASREGTRNTIYF
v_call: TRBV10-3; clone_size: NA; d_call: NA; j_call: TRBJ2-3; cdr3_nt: TGTGCCATCAGTGAGTCGAGGGCAGGTATTCAAGATACGCAGTATTTT; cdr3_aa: CAISESRAGIQDTQYF
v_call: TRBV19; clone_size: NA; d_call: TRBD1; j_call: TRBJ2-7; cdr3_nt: TGTGCCAGTAGTAGTAGACAGGGAGCCTACGAGCAGTACTTC; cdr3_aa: CASSSRQGAYEQYF
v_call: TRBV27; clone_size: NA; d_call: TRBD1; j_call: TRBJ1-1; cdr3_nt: TGTGCCAGCAGCCTCGGGACAGGGAACACTGAAGCTTTCTTT; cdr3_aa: CASSLGTGNTEAFF
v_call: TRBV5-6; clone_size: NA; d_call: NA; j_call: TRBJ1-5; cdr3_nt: TGTGCCAGCAGCTTGCGGGGTATCAATCAGCCCCAGCATTTT; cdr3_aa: CASSLRGINQPQHF
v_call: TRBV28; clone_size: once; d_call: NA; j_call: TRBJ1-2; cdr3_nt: TGTGCCAGCAGTGGGGAGGCCACTAACTATGGCTACACCTTC; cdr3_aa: CASSGEATNYGYTF
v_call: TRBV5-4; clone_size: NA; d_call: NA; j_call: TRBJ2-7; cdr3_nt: TGTGCCAGCAGCTCACTCGACGGGGGCTCCTACGAGCAGTACTTC; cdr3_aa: CASSSLDGGSYEQYF
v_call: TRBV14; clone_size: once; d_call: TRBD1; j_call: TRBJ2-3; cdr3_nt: TGTGCCAGCAGCCCACAGGGGGCGAATACGCAGTATTTT; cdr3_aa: CASSPQGANTQYF
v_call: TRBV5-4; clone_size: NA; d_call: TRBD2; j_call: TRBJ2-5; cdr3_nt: TGTGCCAGCAGCATAGGGACTAGCGGGGAAGAGACCCAGTACTTC; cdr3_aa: CASSIGTSGEETQYF
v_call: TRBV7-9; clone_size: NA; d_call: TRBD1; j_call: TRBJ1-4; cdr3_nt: TGTGCCAGCAGCGCCCGGGACAGGGGTCCTGCAACTAATGAAAAACTGTTTTTT; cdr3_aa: CASSARDRGPATNEKLFF
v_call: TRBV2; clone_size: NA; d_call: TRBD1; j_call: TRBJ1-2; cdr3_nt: TGTGCCAGCAGTGCCGGGACAGGGGGCCCCCTCTATGGCTACACCTTC; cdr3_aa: CASSAGTGGPLYGYTF
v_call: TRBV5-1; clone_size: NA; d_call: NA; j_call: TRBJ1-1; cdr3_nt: TGCGCCAGCAGAAAAGAGAGGGACACTGAAGCTTTCTTT; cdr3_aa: CASRKERDTEAFF
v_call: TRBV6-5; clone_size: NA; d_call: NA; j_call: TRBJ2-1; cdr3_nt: TGTGCCAGCAGTTACTCCCCGTGGAGTACATACAATGAGCAGTTCTTC; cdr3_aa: CASSYSPWSTYNEQFF
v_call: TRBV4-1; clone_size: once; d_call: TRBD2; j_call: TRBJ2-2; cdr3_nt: TGCGCCAGCAGCGATATACTAGCGGGAGACACCGGGGAGCTGTTTTTT; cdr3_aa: CASSDILAGDTGELFF
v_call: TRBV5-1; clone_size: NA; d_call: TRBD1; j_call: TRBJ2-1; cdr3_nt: TGCGCCAGCATCTCGACCGGGGACAGGCTTGGGAATGAGCAGTTCTTC; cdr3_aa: CASISTGDRLGNEQFF